These T cell receptor beta chains were read from a single sample in a study of blood T cells in healthy people across ages. One entry per CDR3 protein, called by TCRdb with MiXCR from the 5' RACE reads. The sample has almost 1 million distinct CDR3 sequences, just over 50% seen once. Sequences were obtained from blood. The receptors here all came from an older woman in good health. Each CDR3 is given with its conserved first and last residue. A D gene is named only where the DNA matches it firmly. Expanded clones are given a class, and other clones once, few, many or no size at all.

V	J	size	D	CDR3	DNA
TRBV10-3	TRBJ1-5	-	-	CAIRGDRRSNQPQHF	TGTGCCATCAGGGGGGACCGGAGAAGCAATCAGCCCCAGCATTTT
TRBV15	TRBJ1-2	-	-	CATSSQAAANYGYTF	TGTGCCACCAGCAGCCAAGCGGCCGCTAACTATGGCTACACCTTC
TRBV20-1	TRBJ2-7	few	TRBD1	CSAHDPGQRSYEQYF	TGCAGTGCCCACGACCCGGGACAGCGCTCTTACGAGCAGTACTTC
TRBV6-5	TRBJ1-4	-	TRBD1	CASRRQGGEEKLFF	TGTGCCAGCAGACGCCAAGGGGGCGAAGAAAAACTGTTTTTT
TRBV15	TRBJ1-4	-	-	CATSSGFVENEKLFF	TGTGCCACCAGCAGTGGGTTCGTGGAGAATGAAAAACTGTTTTTT
TRBV4-2	TRBJ2-2	-	TRBD2	CASSHREVAGTGELFF	TGTGCCAGCAGCCATCGGGAGGTAGCGGGGACCGGGGAGCTGTTTTTT
TRBV12-3/TRBV12-4	TRBJ2-3	few	TRBD1	CASSLADRAADTQYF	TGTGCCAGCAGTTTAGCGGACAGGGCTGCAGATACGCAGTATTTT
TRBV20-1	TRBJ2-1	-	-	CSADSLAAANEQFF	TGCAGTGCGGACTCGTTAGCGGCCGCCAATGAGCAGTTCTTC
TRBV14	TRBJ2-7	once	TRBD2	CASSPPGLGVKEQYF	TGTGCCAGCAGCCCTCCGGGACTAGGGGTTAAGGAGCAGTACTTC
TRBV28	TRBJ2-3	-	TRBD2	CASMASGNHQYTQYF	TGTGCCAGCATGGCTAGCGGGAATCATCAGTATACGCAGTATTTT
TRBV7-9	TRBJ2-3	few	-	CASSPQLGDTQYF	TGTGCCAGCAGCCCGCAACTAGGGGATACGCAGTATTTT
TRBV4-1	TRBJ1-2	-	-	CASSQVPRDGGYTF	TGCGCCAGCAGCCAAGTTCCCAGGGATGGCGGCTACACCTTC
TRBV7-2	TRBJ2-7	many	TRBD2	CASSLSGRGYEQYF	TGTGCCAGCAGTTTGTCCGGGAGGGGCTACGAGCAGTACTTC
TRBV4-1	TRBJ1-5	few	-	CASSQEGKRWQGDQPQHF	TGCGCCAGCAGCCAAGAAGGAAAGCGATGGCAGGGTGATCAGCCCCAGCATTTT
TRBV5-1	TRBJ2-7	few	-	CASNLGAGGKAEQYF	TGCGCCAGCAACTTGGGAGCAGGGGGGAAGGCCGAGCAGTACTTC
TRBV3-1	TRBJ1-5	few	-	CASSPGHSRVQHF	TGTGCCAGCAGCCCCGGGCATAGCCGGGTCCAGCATTTT
TRBV25-1	TRBJ1-4	-	-	CASSGLGGGEKLFF	TGTGCCAGCAGTGGGCTCGGGGGTGGTGAAAAACTGTTTTTT
TRBV27	TRBJ1-5	-	-	CASSSFGVNQPQHF	TGTGCCAGCAGTTCTTTTGGGGTAAATCAGCCCCAGCATTTT
TRBV5-1	TRBJ2-1	-	-	CASKWGEPRNEQFF	TGCGCCAGCAAGTGGGGTGAACCCCGAAATGAGCAGTTCTTC
TRBV10-3	TRBJ2-1	-	TRBD2	CAISESQFSGRSNEQFF	TGTGCCATCAGTGAGTCCCAATTTAGCGGGAGAAGCAATGAGCAGTTCTTC
TRBV27	TRBJ2-7	many	TRBD2	CASRKAGGTDEQYF	TGTGCCAGCAGAAAGGCGGGAGGTACTGACGAGCAGTACTTC
TRBV20-1	TRBJ2-1	-	TRBD2	CSAGTSGVDEQFF	TGCAGTGCTGGGACTAGCGGGGTGGATGAGCAGTTCTTC